A selection of T cell receptor beta chains follows, all from one sample in a study of T cell responses to AZD1222 COVID-19 vaccine. TCRdb's table, derived via immunoSEQ multiplex PCR, lists solely in-frame clones and lacks some. The sample lists more than 100,000 clones; roughly 87% were seen once. This material consisted of peripheral blood, taken on day 0 of AZD1222 vaccination. The source of these receptors is an adult in good health. Each CDR3 is given with its conserved first and last residue. Fields, in order: clone size, D gene, J gene, V gene, CDR3 protein, CDR3 DNA. The D gene is left open where the match is weak. Not every row has a clone size; where given, it reads once, few, many or a size class.

>.|.|TRBJ2-1|TRBV27
CASSQGGYRNNEQFF
TGTGCCAGCTCGCAAGGGGGTTATCGGAACAATGAGCAGTTCTTC
>.|TRBD2|TRBJ2-5|TRBV5-4
CASNSGVDETQYF
TGTGCCAGCAACAGCGGGGTTGACGAGACCCAGTACTTC
>.|TRBD1|TRBJ2-7|TRBV5-1
CASSLFFLGTGDEQYF
TGCGCCAGCAGCTTGTTTTTTTTAGGGACAGGGGACGAGCAGTACTTC
>.|.|TRBJ2-7|TRBV5-1
CASSLVGGLAYEQYF
TGCGCCAGCAGCTTGGTTGGAGGGTTAGCCTACGAGCAGTACTTC
>.|.|TRBJ1-6|TRBV7-3
CASSLMGGPLHF
TGTGCCAGCAGCTTAATGGGGGGACCCCTCCACTTT
>.|TRBD2|TRBJ2-1|TRBV7-9
CASSRAGTSGELYNEQFF
TGTGCCAGCAGCCGTGCCGGGACTAGCGGTGAACTTTACAATGAGCAGTTCTTC
>.|.|TRBJ2-3|TRBV7-2
CASSRPRPSTDTQYF
TGTGCCAGCAGCCGTCCAAGGCCTAGCACAGATACGCAGTATTTT
>once|TRBD1|TRBJ2-7|TRBV5-1
CASSLEVPGGSYEQYF
TGCGCCAGCAGCTTGGAGGTGCCAGGGGGCTCTTACGAGCAGTACTTC
>.|TRBD1|TRBJ1-5|TRBV2
CASTRGTGDNQPQHF
TGTGCCAGCACACGAGGGACAGGGGACAATCAGCCCCAGCATTTT
>.|.|TRBJ1-5|TRBV30
CAWSVLGGTTLNQPQHF
TGTGCCTGGAGTGTACTGGGAGGGACAACGCTCAATCAGCCCCAGCATTTT
>few|.|TRBJ2-7|TRBV7-2
CASSPGMSRGSYYEQYF
TGTGCCAGCAGCCCAGGGATGAGCAGGGGATCCTACTACGAGCAGTACTTC
>.|.|TRBJ1-3|TRBV4-2
CASSQEPVAGNTIYF
TGTGCCAGCAGCCAAGAGCCAGTAGCTGGAAACACCATATATTTT
>.|.|TRBJ2-7|TRBV7-9
CASTVAGSYEQYF
TGTGCCAGCACCGTAGCAGGGTCCTACGAGCAGTACTTC
>.|.|TRBJ1-1|TRBV30
CAWERQGYIEAFF
TGTGCCTGGGAACGCCAGGGTTATATTGAAGCTTTCTTT
>.|TRBD1|TRBJ1-5|TRBV30
CAWSDRGSRSQPQHF
TGTGCCTGGAGTGACAGGGGGTCTAGGAGTCAGCCCCAGCATTTT
>.|.|TRBJ1-2|TRBV5-4
CASRVISANYGYTF
TGTGCCAGCAGGGTGATATCCGCTAACTATGGCTACACCTTC
>.|.|TRBJ2-7|TRBV5-1
CASSLGQHAAVSEQYF
TGCGCCAGCAGCTTGGGACAGCACGCCGCCGTATCCGAGCAGTACTTC
>once|TRBD1|TRBJ1-5|TRBV7-2
CASSLQGARNQPQHF
TGTGCCAGCAGCTTACAGGGGGCCAGGAATCAGCCCCAGCATTTT
>.|TRBD2|TRBJ2-3|TRBV25-1
CASSELAGRYSGSDTQYF
TGTGCCAGCAGTGAGCTAGCGGGGCGTTACTCAGGATCAGATACGCAGTATTTT
>.|.|TRBJ2-7|TRBV7-9
CASSPRGGTTYEQYF
TGTGCCAGCAGCCCCCGCGGAGGGACGACCTACGAGCAGTACTTC
>.|.|TRBJ1-5|TRBV7-8
CASSPRTGYSNQPQHF
TGTGCCAGCAGCCCCAGGACGGGTTATAGCAATCAGCCCCAGCATTTT
>.|TRBD1|TRBJ2-1|TRBV29-1
CSADRAGYNEQFF
TGCAGCGCCGACAGGGCGGGTTACAATGAGCAGTTCTTC
>.|.|TRBJ1-2|TRBV6-5
CASRGRVPLYGYTF
TGTGCCAGCAGGGGAAGGGTCCCCTTATATGGCTACACCTTC
>once|.|TRBJ1-4|TRBV4-1
CASSQSGALRIEEKLFF
TGCGCCAGCAGCCAATCTGGGGCCCTGCGGATAGAGGAAAAACTGTTTTTT
>.|.|TRBJ2-7|TRBV28
CASSYGSYEQYF
TGTGCCAGCAGCTATGGGTCCTACGAGCAGTACTTC
>.|TRBD1|TRBJ1-2|TRBV2
CASTQTGAGYTF
TGTGCCAGCACCCAGACAGGGGCTGGCTACACCTTC
>.|TRBD1|TRBJ1-5|TRBV30
CAWSDQGASQPQHF
TGTGCCTGGAGCGACCAGGGGGCAAGTCAGCCCCAGCATTTT
>.|.|TRBJ1-1|TRBV25-1
CTPGGVTEAFF
TGTACCCCCGGGGGAGTCACTGAAGCTTTCTTT
>few|TRBD2|TRBJ2-1|TRBV7-9
CASSPRTSGASGSYNEQFF
TGTGCCAGCAGCCCAAGGACTAGCGGGGCCTCGGGGTCCTACAATGAGCAGTTCTTC
>.|.|TRBJ1-1|TRBV9
CASSVDSAEGTEAFF
TGTGCCAGCAGCGTCGACAGCGCGGAGGGAACTGAAGCTTTCTTT
>.|.|TRBJ1-1|TRBV14
CASSLAGGSTEAFF
TGTGCCAGCAGCCTTGCGGGGGGCTCCACTGAAGCTTTCTTT
>.|.|TRBJ2-7|TRBV3-1/TRBV3-2
CASSQGTGTAGEQYF
TGTGCCAGCAGCCAAGGGACCGGGACAGCGGGTGAGCAGTACTTC
>.|.|TRBJ1-5|TRBV19
CASSIASSNQPQHF
TGTGCCAGTAGTATAGCCAGTAGCAATCAGCCCCAGCATTTT
>once|.|TRBJ1-3|TRBV3-1/TRBV3-2
CASSQVPRALSSGNTIYF
TGTGCCAGCAGCCAGGTTCCCAGGGCGCTGAGCTCTGGAAACACCATATATTTT
>.|.|TRBJ2-7|TRBV7-2
CASSFRRGLYEQYF
TGTGCCAGCAGCTTTCGCAGGGGACTCTACGAGCAGTACTTC
>few|.|TRBJ2-7|TRBV10-3
CAISATGTYEQYF
TGTGCCATCAGTGCCACAGGGACTTACGAGCAGTACTTC
>.|.|TRBJ2-7|TRBV11-1
CASSLTGRSYEQYF
TGTGCCAGCAGCTTGACAGGCCGCTCCTACGAGCAGTACTTC
>.|.|TRBJ2-3|TRBV6-4
CASSDTNTDTQYF
TGTGCCAGCAGTGACACCAACACAGATACGCAGTATTTT
>once|.|TRBJ2-3|TRBV15
CATSSGTAGSNTQYF
TGTGCCACCAGTTCGGGTACGGCGGGATCGAATACGCAGTATTTT
>once|.|TRBJ2-7|TRBV18
CASSPGRSIAYEQYF
TGTGCCAGCTCACCGGGGCGGAGTATCGCCTACGAGCAGTACTTC
>.|.|TRBJ2-5|TRBV2
CATQGQQETQYF
TGTGCCACCCAGGGCCAGCAAGAGACCCAGTACTTC